This T cell receptor (beta chain) stems from a study of control samples from healthy donors and cancer patients. Germline CDR1 is MNHNY and CDR2 is SVGAGI (reference sequence). The CDR3 totals 14 residues. Trimming cost V 7 bases and J 5 bases, with 16 bases left between them. Generated by immunoSEQ multiplex PCR, the TCRdb table keeps only in-frame clones and is missing some. The sample lists 100,000 to 150,000 clones, under 95% occurring once. The rearrangement uses TRBV6-6 and TRBJ2-3, with D perhaps given as TRBD1 or TRBD2 (7 bases each). Sequenced material: blood. The sequence came from a young man in good health. Here the CDR3 reads CASTPGRGLDTQYF. The CDR3 region has the DNA TGTGCCAGCACCCCAGGGAGGGGGCTAGATACGCAGTATTTT.